The entry below describes one TCR beta chain. Antigen unknown. The primer mix had 60 Vbeta and 13 Jbeta primers. Authors' methods: A follow-up analysis tallied around 80 million unique TCR beta chains, 9 million to 11 million shared. Produced via immunoSEQ multiplex PCR; TCRdb's table is partial and in-frame only. D and trimming were read from the DNA, whereas the V and J calls and clone size are those reported in that table. The table shows 140,000 or so clones, with roughly two thirds occurring only once. The record originates from a study of cytomegalovirus exposure and HLA in healthy donors. The study's findings and limits: A prior analysis recorded that most TCR beta V segments were productive about 90% or about 30% of the time. CMV serostatus was the only recorded immune exposure for donors. With DRB1 most and HLA-C fewest, TCR association rates differed between HLA loci in a later analysis.

Between the trimmed V and J ends, which lost 0 bases and 3 bases, there was a span of 6 bases. This CDR3 is built from 13 residues. CDR1 LNHNV and CDR2 YYDKDF come from the germline V gene (reference sequence). The V and J genes are TRBV15 and TRBJ2-7; D remains ambiguous. This clonotype originated in a male donor in good health and CMV-seronegative. Sequenced: PBMCs. The CDR3 DNA reads as TGTGCCACCAGCAGAGATCCGGGCTACGAGCAGTACTTC. It yields the protein CATSRDPGYEQYF. The full variable domain, its missing parts supplied by reference TRBV15 and TRBJ2-7, is DAMVIQNPRYQVTQFGKPVTLSCSQTLNHNVMYWYQQKSSQAPKLLFHYYDKDFNNEADTPDNFQSRRPNTSFCFLDIRSPGLGDTAMYLCATSRDPGYEQYFGPGTRLTVT.